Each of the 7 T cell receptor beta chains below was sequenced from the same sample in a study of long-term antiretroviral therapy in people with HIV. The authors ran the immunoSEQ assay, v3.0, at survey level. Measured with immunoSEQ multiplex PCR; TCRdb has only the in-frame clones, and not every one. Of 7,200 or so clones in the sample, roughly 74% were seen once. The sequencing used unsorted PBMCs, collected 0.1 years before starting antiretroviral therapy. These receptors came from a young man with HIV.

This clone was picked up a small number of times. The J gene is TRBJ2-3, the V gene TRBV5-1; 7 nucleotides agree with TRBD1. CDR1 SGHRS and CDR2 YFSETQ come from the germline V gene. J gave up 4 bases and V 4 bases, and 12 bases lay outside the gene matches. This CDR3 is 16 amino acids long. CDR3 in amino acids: CASSQVDRVASDTQYF. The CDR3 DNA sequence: TGCGCCAGCAGCCAAGTAGACAGGGTTGCTTCAGATACGCAGTATTTT.

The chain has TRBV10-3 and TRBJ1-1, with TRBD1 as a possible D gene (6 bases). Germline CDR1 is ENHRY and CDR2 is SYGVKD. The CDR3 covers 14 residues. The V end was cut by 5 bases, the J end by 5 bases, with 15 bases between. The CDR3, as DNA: TGTGCCATCAGTACAGGGTCGGGTTTAACTGAAGCTTTCTTT. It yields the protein CAISTGSGLTEAFF.

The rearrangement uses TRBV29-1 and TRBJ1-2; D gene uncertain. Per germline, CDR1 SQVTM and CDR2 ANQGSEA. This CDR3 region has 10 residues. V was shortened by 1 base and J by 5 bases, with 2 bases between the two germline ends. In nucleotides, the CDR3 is TGCAGCGTTGAAGGTTATGGCTACACCTTC. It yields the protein CSVEGYGYTF. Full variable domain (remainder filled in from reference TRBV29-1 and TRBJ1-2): SAVISQKPSRDICQRGTSLTIQCQVDSQVTMMFWYRQQPGQSLTLIATANQGSEATYESGFVIDKFPISRPNLTFSTLTVSNMSPEDSSIYLCSVEGYGYTFGSGTRLTVV.

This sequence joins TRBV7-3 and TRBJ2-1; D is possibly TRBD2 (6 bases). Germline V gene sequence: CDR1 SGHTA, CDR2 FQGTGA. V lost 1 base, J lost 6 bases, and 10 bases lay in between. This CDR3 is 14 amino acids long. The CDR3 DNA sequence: TGTGCCAGCAGCTTAAGGGGGGTGGGCAATGAGCAGTTCTTC. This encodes CASSLRGVGNEQFF.

CDR3 sequence: CASRESTYTEAFF. For the CDR3, the DNA is TGTGCCAGCAGGGAAAGTACGTACACTGAAGCTTTCTTT. J is TRBJ1-1 and V is TRBV6-4; D is undetermined. The CDR3 length is 13 residues. CDR1 is MRHNA and CDR2 is SNTAGT in the germline V gene. V lost 6 bases and J lost 3, with 11 bases in between.

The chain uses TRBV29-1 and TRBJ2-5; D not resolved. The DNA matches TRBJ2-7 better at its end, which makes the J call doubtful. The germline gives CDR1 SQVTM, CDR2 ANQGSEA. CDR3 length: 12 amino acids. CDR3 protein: CSVAPTTYEQYF. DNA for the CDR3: TGCAGCGTTGCCCCTACCACCTACGAGCAGTACTTC.

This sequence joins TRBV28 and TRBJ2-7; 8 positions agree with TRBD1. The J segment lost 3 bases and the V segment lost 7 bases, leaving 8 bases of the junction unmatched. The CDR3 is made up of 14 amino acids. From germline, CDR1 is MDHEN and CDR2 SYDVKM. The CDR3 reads CASNPDRGDYEQYF. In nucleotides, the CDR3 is TGTGCCAGCAACCCCGACAGGGGCGACTACGAGCAGTACTTC.